This TCR beta chain was recovered during a study of blood T cell repertoires in COVID-19 (dated by TCRdb to 2020 to 2021). For the study in its entirety: Samples covering the acute and convalescent phases of COVID-19 were provided by collaborators in the United States, Italy and Spain. The prospective study material was composed of cDNA or gDNA derived from T cells, B-cell-depleted T cells, or PBMCs. Where available, HLA class I and class II types were taken from metadata supplied by the sample provider and were not determined by assay-based typing. The samples were drawn from the first 160 participants of the ongoing ImmuneRACE study and from more than 1,000 subjects provided by 6 global collaborators. The repertoires were released in a freely available public database intended as a resource for research on the immune response to SARS-CoV-2. Deeply sampled blood TCRbeta repertoires from subjects exposed to, actively infected with, or recovered from COVID-19 were included in the dataset. The sample metadata nearly always contained a de-identified subject ID, COVID-19 status, age in years and sex.

TCRbeta CDR3 regions were amplified from genomic DNA by means of the immunoSEQ Assay, a bias-controlled multiplex PCR. Concerning the study's data processing: Nucleated cell counts per sample were estimated from amplification of reference gene primers within the assay. To quantify the absolute abundance of each unique TCRbeta CDR3 rearrangement, sequence reads were collapsed and filtered. For each sample, productive Simpson clonality was calculated as the square root of Simpson's diversity index across productive rearrangements. In its TCRdb copy, this immuneACCESS table keeps in-frame sequences only and misses some clones. Where compared with another copy, unresolved V genes explain less than half of these, and the others have no known cause. The V and J calls and clone size come from that table; D and trimming were worked out from the DNA. The sample has under 350,000 clones on record, approximately 85% of them singletons. Of the sample, roughly 11% is held by the ten largest clones.

Collaborating institutions collected whole blood in K2EDTA tubes following their own protocols. For TCRbeta analysis, collaborators shipped samples as frozen whole blood, isolated PBMCs, or DNA extracted from either of those sample types. As concerns this clone: Its antigen specificity is not known. No per-base quality is available; no much larger clone lies one base away.

V is clipped by 4 bases and J by 1 base, and the sequence between their germline boundaries is 9 bases long. The CDR3 has 14 amino acids, counting the end cysteine and phenylalanine. The DNA shown is the 42-base CDR3, in frame from base 1. The germline V gene encodes CDR1 SGHAT and CDR2 FQDESV (reference sequence). Study-level results and caveats: The quantity of clinical and demographic metadata differed by source and by participant and was supplied without curation.

Here the chain combines TRBV11-1 and TRBJ2-3, with the D gene uncertain. Sequenced material: peripheral blood. This TCR was recovered from a woman in her 70s with acute or convalescent COVID-19. The nucleotides are TGTGCCAGCAGCTCGAGAGATCGCACAGATACGCAGTATTTT. It codes for CASSSRDRTDTQYF.